This passage covers 11 T cell receptor beta chains from one sample sequenced in a study of Ad26.COV2.S vaccination and SARS-CoV-2 variants. Indicated treatment: approximately 18 received Ad26.COV2.S at low or high dose, single or two shots; a few received placebo; per-sample allocation not given. Day 63 after the first injection of vaccine or placebo was the sampling time. Produced via immunoSEQ multiplex PCR; TCRdb's table is partial and in-frame only. Of over 350,000 clones in the sample, less than 90% were seen once. Here the sequenced sample was peripheral blood, taken in a trial of Ad26.COV2.S vaccine versus placebo. These receptors all come from a person between 18 and 65 years old who received the Ad26.COV2.S COVID-19 vaccine or a placebo.

The CDR3 reads CASSLGTGEGNEQFF. The CDR3 nucleotides are TGTGCCAGCAGCTTAGGGACAGGGGAGGGCAATGAGCAGTTCTTC. The chain combines TRBV7-8 with TRBJ2-1; TRBD1 matches 9 bases. Losses at the gene ends were 1 base for V and 6 bases for J; bases not matched to a gene: 4. Germline V gene sequence: CDR1 SGHVS, CDR2 FQNEAQ. CDR3 size: 15 residues.

The sample holds one count of this clone. This rearrangement joins TRBV7-6 to TRBJ1-5; D may be TRBD1 (5 bases). CDR3 length: 14 residues. Germline V gene sequence: CDR1 SGHVS, CDR2 FNYEAQ. Trimming left V 2 bases short and J 7 bases short, with 12 bases between. CDR3 sequence: CASSLSQGGQPQHF. As DNA, the CDR3 is TGTGCCAGCAGCTTAAGCCAGGGCGGCCAGCCCCAGCATTTT.

The CDR3 sequence is CASSEIAYNEQFF. The CDR3 coding sequence is TGTGCCAGCAGTGAAATCGCCTACAATGAGCAGTTCTTC. The chain is built from TRBV2 and TRBJ2-1; no reliable D call. Trimming left V 2 bases short and J 2 bases short, with 4 bases between. Per the germline V gene, CDR1 is SNHLY and CDR2 is FYNNEI. This CDR3 has 13 amino acids.

The chain is built from TRBV5-4 and TRBJ2-1; D unclear. V dropped 0 bases and J dropped 5 bases, with 9 bases sitting between them. Germline CDR1 reads SGHNT; CDR2 reads YYREEE (reference sequence). The CDR3 loop spans 14 amino acids. Here the CDR3 DNA reads TGTGCCAGCAGCTTGGCCTTATTCAACAATGAGCAGTTCTTC. Translated: CASSLALFNNEQFF.

The chain combines TRBV7-2 with TRBJ2-5; D gene ambiguous. Germline V gives CDR1 SGHTA, CDR2 FQGNSA. There are 12 residues in the CDR3. Trimming cost V 2 bases and J 5 bases, with 6 bases left between them. The CDR3: CASSLNSETQYF. CDR3 DNA: TGTGCCAGCAGCTTAAATTCGGAGACCCAGTACTTC. Combining the CDR3 with reference TRBV7-2 and TRBJ2-5 gives the whole variable domain GAGVSQSPSNKVTEKGKDVELRCDPISGHTALYWYRQSLGQGLEFLIYFQGNSAPDKSGLPSDRFSAERTGGSVSTLTIQRTQQEDSAVYLCASSLNSETQYFGPGTRLLVL.

This clone was recorded a few times. The V gene is TRBV6-4, the J gene TRBJ1-6; D ambiguous. The CDR3 length is 17 residues. V was shortened by 0 bases and J by 10 bases, with 19 bases between the two germline ends. Germline CDR1 MRHNA, CDR2 SNTAGT. This CDR3 reads CASSDSYNDVRSSPLHF. DNA for the CDR3: TGTGCCAGCAGTGACTCGTACAATGATGTCCGTTCGTCACCCCTCCACTTT.

This chain joins TRBV4-2 and TRBJ2-3; possibly TRBD1 or TRBD2 for D (5 bases each). The CDR3 is 19 amino acids. V lost 4 bases to trimming and J lost 4 bases, with 27 bases between them. Germline V lookup: CDR1 LGHNA, CDR2 YNFKEQ. The CDR3 loop is CASSPAGSLVTGDPDTQYF. The CDR3 region has the DNA TGTGCCAGCAGCCCTGCGGGTTCCTTAGTGACTGGGGACCCAGATACGCAGTATTTT.

The CDR3 DNA sequence: TGCGCCAGCAGTCTCACCGGGACGGCAAATGAAAAACTGTTTTTT. Protein sequence: CASSLTGTANEKLFF. V is TRBV5-1 and J is TRBJ1-4, with D perhaps TRBD1 (5 bases). The CDR3 consists of 15 residues. Trimming pared 5 bases from V and 5 bases from J, leaving 16 bases between. The germline gives CDR1 SGHRS, CDR2 YFSETQ.

The rearrangement links TRBV10-3 to TRBJ2-7, with D possibly being TRBD1 (6 bases). V was pared by 0 bases and J by 3 bases, with 15 bases between. Germline lookup yields CDR1 ENHRY and CDR2 SYGVKD. CDR3 size: 16 residues. CDR3 residues: CAISESMSGAYYEQYF. The DNA of the CDR3 is TGTGCCATCAGTGAGTCGATGTCAGGGGCGTACTACGAGCAGTACTTC.

The chain carries TRBV7-2 and TRBJ2-1; a possible D gene is TRBD1 (6 bases). CDR3 size: 15 residues. The V end lost 1 base, the J end lost 5 bases, and 12 bases lay between the germline ends. In germline, CDR1 is SGHTA, CDR2 FQGNSA. The CDR3 DNA sequence: TGTGCCAGCAGCTTAGTTACAGGGAGACACAATGAGCAGTTCTTC. Its protein product is CASSLVTGRHNEQFF. Full variable domain (missing parts from reference TRBV7-2 and TRBJ2-1): GAGVSQSPSNKVTEKGKDVELRCDPISGHTALYWYRQSLGQGLEFLIYFQGNSAPDKSGLPSDRFSAERTGGSVSTLTIQRTQQEDSAVYLCASSLVTGRHNEQFFGPGTRLTVL.

The chain is built from TRBV10-3 and TRBJ1-2, with a weak D call TRBD1 (6 bases). Trimming left V 4 bases short and J 6 bases short, with 15 bases between. This CDR3 has 14 amino acids. Germline loops: CDR1 ENHRY, CDR2 SYGVKD. CDR3 sequence reads: CAISGTGSEHGYTF. CDR3 nucleotides: TGTGCCATCAGTGGTACAGGGTCTGAGCATGGCTACACCTTC.